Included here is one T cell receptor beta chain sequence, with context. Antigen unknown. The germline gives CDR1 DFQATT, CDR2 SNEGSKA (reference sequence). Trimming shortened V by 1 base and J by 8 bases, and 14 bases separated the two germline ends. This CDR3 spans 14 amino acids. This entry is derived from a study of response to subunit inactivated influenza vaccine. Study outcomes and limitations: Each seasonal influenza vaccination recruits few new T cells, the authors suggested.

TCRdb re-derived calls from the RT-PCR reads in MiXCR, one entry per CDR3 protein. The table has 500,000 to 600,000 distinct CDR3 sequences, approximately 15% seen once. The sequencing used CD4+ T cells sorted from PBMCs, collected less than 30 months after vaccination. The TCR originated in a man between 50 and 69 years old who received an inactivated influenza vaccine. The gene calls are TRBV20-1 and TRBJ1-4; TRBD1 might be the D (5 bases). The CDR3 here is CSARAGSSVEKLFF. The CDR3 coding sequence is TGCAGTGCTAGAGCAGGGTCGAGCGTCGAAAAACTGTTTTTT.